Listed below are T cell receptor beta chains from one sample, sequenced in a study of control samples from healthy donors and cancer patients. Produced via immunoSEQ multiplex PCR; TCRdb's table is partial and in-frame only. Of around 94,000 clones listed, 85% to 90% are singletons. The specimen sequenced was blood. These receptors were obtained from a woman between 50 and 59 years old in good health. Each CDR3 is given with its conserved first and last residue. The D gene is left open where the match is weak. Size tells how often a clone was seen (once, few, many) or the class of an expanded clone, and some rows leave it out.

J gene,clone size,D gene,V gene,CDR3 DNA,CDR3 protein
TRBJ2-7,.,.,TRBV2,TGTGCCAGCAGTGACCAACGGGCTCGCCTAAGGCACGAGCAGTACTTC,CASSDQRARLRHEQYF
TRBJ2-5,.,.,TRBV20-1,TGCAGTGCTAGTAAAGGGGCCGGCCAAGAGACCCAGTACTTC,CSASKGAGQETQYF
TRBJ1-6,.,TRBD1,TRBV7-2,TGTGCCAGCAGCTTAGGGGACAGGGCTTCACCCCTCCACTTT,CASSLGDRASPLHF
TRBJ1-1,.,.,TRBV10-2,TGCGCCAGCAGTGAGACCAGGGGATCGGGCACTGAAGCTTTCTTT,CASSETRGSGTEAFF
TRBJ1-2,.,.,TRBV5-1,TGCGCCAGCAGCTTGGAATGGGTGGGTGCGGGGCGAGGCTACACCTTC,CASSLEWVGAGRGYTF
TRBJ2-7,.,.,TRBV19,TGTGCCAGTAGTACGACCCGCCACTACGAGCAGTACTTC,CASSTTRHYEQYF
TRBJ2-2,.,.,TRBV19,TGTGCCAGTAGTATTCAGGGTACCACCGGGGAGCTGTTTTTT,CASSIQGTTGELFF
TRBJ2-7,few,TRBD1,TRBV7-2,TGTGCCAGCAGCGCTGGACAGGGAGGCGAGCAGTACTTC,CASSAGQGGEQYF
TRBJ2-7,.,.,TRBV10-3,TGTGCCATCAGTGAGTCGAGGGTGGGGGACTCCTACGAGCAGTACTTC,CAISESRVGDSYEQYF
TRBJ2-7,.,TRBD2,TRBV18,TGTGCCAGCTCACCACCGGTAGCGGGAGCCTACGAGCAGTACTTC,CASSPPVAGAYEQYF
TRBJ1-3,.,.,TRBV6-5,TGTGCCAGCACCTTGCCCCGGACTGGAAACACCATATATTTT,CASTLPRTGNTIYF
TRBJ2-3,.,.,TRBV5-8,TGTGCCACCAGCCCGGGCCGTAACACAGATACGCAGTATTTT,CATSPGRNTDTQYF
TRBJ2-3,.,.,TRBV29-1,TGCAGCGTTGAAGCGGGACTGGGCACAGATACGCAGTATTTT,CSVEAGLGTDTQYF
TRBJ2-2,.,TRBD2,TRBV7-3,TGTGCCAGCAGCTCGTCCACTAGCGGGAGCACCGGGGAGCTGTTTTTT,CASSSSTSGSTGELFF
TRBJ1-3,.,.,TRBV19,TGTGCCAGTAGCTCTGGAAACACCATATATTTT,CASSSGNTIYF
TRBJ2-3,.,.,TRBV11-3,TGTGCCAGCAGCCCCAGGGCGGGCACAGATACGCAGTATTTT,CASSPRAGTDTQYF
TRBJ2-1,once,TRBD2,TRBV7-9,TGTGCCAGCAGCTTACCTTTTCGACTAGCGGGCCTCTACAATGAGCAGTTCTTC,CASSLPFRLAGLYNEQFF
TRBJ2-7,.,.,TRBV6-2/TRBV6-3,TGTGCCAGCAGTGGGTCTGGGTACGAGCAGTACTTC,CASSGSGYEQYF
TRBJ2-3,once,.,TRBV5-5,TGTGCCAGCAGCCTACCCCAAAGCACAGATACGCAGTATTTT,CASSLPQSTDTQYF
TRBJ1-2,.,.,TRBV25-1,TGTGCCAGCAGTGGCAGTCACAACTATGGCTACACCTTC,CASSGSHNYGYTF
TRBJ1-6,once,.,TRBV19,TGTGCCAGTAGTATTGTGGGGGTGCATAATTCACCCCTCCACTTT,CASSIVGVHNSPLHF
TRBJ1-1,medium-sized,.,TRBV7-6,TGTGCCAGCAGCTTAGCAATGGTGGGGCAGAACACTGAAGCTTTCTTT,CASSLAMVGQNTEAFF
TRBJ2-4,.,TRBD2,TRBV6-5,TGTGCCAGCAGTTCTGGACTAGCGGGAGGCATTCAGTACTTC,CASSSGLAGGIQYF